A single count supports the clone carrying this T cell receptor (beta chain). Its target is unknown. The same CDR3 can be traced to other DNA sequences in this sample. This table comes from immunoSEQ multiplex PCR, and its TCRdb copy is limited to in-frame clones, with some not included. The sample includes 55,000 to 75,000 clones, 85% to 90% of them seen just once. CDR1 is SGHTA and CDR2 is FQGNSA in the germline V gene. The CDR3 has 13 amino acids. The trim removed 5 bases at V and 2 bases at J, leaving 2 bases unmatched. The data were taken from a study of OX40 agonist ivuxolimab in advanced cancers. Study-wide context: Hepatocellular carcinoma, melanoma, renal cell or head and neck cancer affected the dose-escalation patients.

Study findings and constraints: Expanded clones were, on average, more numerous in CD8+ T cells than in CD4+. Partial responders at 0.1-3.0 mg/kg had among the lowest clonal expansion.

The receptor was isolated from an adult with an advanced solid tumor such as melanoma, head and neck, liver or kidney cancer. J is TRBJ1-1 and V is TRBV7-2; 7 nucleotides agree with TRBD1. Sequencing was performed on CD4+ or CD8+ T cells sorted from blood, taken in a trial of the OX40 agonist ivuxolimab. DNA for the CDR3: TGTGCCAGCAGCCGGGACAGAAACACTGAAGCTTTCTTT. Amino acids: CASSRDRNTEAFF.